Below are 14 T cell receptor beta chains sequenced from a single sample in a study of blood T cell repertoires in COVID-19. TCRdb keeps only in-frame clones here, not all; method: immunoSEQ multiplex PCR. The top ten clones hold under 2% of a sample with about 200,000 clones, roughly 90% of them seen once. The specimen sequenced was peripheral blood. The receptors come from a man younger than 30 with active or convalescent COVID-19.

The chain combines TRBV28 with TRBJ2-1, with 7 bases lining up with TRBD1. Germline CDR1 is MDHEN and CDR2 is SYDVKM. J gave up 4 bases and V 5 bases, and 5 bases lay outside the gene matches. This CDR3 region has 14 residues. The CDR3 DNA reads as TGTGCCAGCAGTGAACAGGGGCCGTACAATGAGCAGTTCTTC. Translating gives CASSEQGPYNEQFF.

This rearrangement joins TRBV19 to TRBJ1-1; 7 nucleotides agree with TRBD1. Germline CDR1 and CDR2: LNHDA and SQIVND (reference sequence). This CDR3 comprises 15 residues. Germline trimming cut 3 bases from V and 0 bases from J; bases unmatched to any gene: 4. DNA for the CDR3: TGTGCCAGTAGTATCGAGCAGGGGGTGAACACTGAAGCTTTCTTT. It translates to CASSIEQGVNTEAFF. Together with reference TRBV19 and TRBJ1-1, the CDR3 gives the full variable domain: DGGITQSPKYLFRKEGQNVTLSCEQNLNHDAMYWYRQDPGQGLRLIYYSQIVNDFQKGDIAEGYSVSREKKESFPLTVTSAQKNPTAFYLCASSIEQGVNTEAFFGQGTRLTVV.

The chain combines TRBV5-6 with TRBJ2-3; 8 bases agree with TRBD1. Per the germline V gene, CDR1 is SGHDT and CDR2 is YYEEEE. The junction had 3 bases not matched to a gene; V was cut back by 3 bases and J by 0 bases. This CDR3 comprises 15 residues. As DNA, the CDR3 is TGTGCCAGCAGCTCTACAGGGGGTAGCACAGATACGCAGTATTTT. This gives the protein CASSSTGGSTDTQYF.

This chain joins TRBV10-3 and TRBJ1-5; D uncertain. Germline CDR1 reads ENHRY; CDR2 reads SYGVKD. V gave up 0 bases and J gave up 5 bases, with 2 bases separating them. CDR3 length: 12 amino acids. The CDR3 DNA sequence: TGTGCCATCAGTGAGTCCTATCAGCCCCAGCATTTT. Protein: CAISESYQPQHF.

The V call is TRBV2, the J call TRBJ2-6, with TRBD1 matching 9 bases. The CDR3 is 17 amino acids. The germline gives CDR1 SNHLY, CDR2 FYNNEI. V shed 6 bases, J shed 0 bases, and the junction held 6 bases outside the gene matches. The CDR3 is CASRDRDRDSGANVLTF. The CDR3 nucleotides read TGTGCCAGCAGAGATCGGGACAGGGACTCTGGGGCCAACGTCCTGACTTTC.

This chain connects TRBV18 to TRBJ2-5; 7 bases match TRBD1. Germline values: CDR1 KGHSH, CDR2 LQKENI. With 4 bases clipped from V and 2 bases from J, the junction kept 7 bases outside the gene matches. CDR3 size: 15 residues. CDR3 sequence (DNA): TGTGCCAGCTCACGCGAGCAGGGGGTGCAAGAGACCCAGTACTTC. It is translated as CASSREQGVQETQYF.

The CDR3 DNA follows: TGTGCCAGCAGCGTATTTCACAGGGGCACCGGGGAGCTGTTTTTT. Translation gives CASSVFHRGTGELFF. V gene TRBV7-2 combines with J gene TRBJ2-2, with 7 positions matching TRBD1. Trimming removed 5 bases from V and 4 bases from J; junction bases left unmatched: 7. The CDR3 spans 15 residues. Germline V gene data show CDR1 as SGHTA and CDR2 as FQGNSA.

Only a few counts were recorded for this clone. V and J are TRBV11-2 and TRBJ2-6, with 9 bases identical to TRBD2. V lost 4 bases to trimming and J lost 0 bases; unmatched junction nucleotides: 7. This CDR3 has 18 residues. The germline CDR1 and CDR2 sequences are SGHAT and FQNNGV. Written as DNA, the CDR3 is TGTGCCAGCAGCTCATCTAGCGGGGCACTCTCTGGGGCCAACGTCCTGACTTTC. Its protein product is CASSSSSGALSGANVLTF.

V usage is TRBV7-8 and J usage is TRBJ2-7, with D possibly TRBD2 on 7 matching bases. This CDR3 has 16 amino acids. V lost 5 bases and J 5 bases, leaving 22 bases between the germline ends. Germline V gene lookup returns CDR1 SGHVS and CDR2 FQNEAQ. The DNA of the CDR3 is TGTGCCAGCAGCCAAAGGGGGGGAAACTGGCAAAACGAGCAGTACTTC. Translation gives CASSQRGGNWQNEQYF.

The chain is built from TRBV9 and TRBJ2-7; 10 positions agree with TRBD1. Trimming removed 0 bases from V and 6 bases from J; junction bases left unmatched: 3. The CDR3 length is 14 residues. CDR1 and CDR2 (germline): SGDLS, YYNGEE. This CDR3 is CASSVEGQGSEQYF. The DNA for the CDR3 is TGTGCCAGCAGCGTAGAGGGACAGGGGAGCGAGCAGTACTTC.

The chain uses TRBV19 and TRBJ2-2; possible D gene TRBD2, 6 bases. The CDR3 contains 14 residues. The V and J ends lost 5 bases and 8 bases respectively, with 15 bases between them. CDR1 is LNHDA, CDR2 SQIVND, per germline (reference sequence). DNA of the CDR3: TGTGCCAGTAGTCCCAAACGAGGGACTGGGGAGCTGTTTTTT. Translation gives CASSPKRGTGELFF.

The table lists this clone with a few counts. CDR3 region: CASSPLWRGHNEQFF. The CDR3 DNA reads as TGCGCCAGCAGCCCCCTGTGGAGGGGGCACAATGAGCAGTTCTTC. The V and J genes are TRBV4-1 and TRBJ2-1; D is perhaps TRBD1 (7 bases). The CDR3 consists of 15 residues. V was clipped by 4 bases and J by 5 bases, with 15 bases between them. Germline CDR1 reads MGHRA; CDR2 reads YSYEKL.

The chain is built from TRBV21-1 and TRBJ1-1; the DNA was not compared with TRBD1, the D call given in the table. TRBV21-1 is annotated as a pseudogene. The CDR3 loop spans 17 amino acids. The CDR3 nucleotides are TGTGCCAGCAGCAAAGTCCACAAGACAGGGGAGGTCACTGAAGCTTTCTTT. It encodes CASSKVHKTGEVTEAFF.

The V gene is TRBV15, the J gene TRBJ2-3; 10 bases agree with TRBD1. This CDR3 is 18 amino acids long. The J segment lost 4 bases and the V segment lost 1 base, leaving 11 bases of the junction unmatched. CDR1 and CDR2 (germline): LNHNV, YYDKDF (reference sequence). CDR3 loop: CATSRGDRGVKGADTQYF. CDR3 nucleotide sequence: TGTGCCACCAGCAGAGGGGACAGGGGCGTCAAGGGGGCAGATACGCAGTATTTT. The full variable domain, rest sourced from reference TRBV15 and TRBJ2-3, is DAMVIQNPRYQVTQFGKPVTLSCSQTLNHNVMYWYQQKSSQAPKLLFHYYDKDFNNEADTPDNFQSRRPNTSFCFLDIRSPGLGDTAMYLCATSRGDRGVKGADTQYFGPGTRLTVL.